Here is one T cell receptor (beta chain) with its context. The target antigen is unknown. The sample originates from a study of beta chain features in type 1 diabetes. Reverse transcribing all isolated RNA meant expressed TCRB transcripts were sequenced. Measured with immunoSEQ multiplex PCR; TCRdb has only the in-frame clones, and not every one. The sample has 300,000 to 400,000 clones, over 9.5% seen once. The V gene end was trimmed by 2 bases and the J gene end by 2 bases; junction bases not matched to a gene: 7. Germline loops: CDR1 LNHDA, CDR2 SQIVND (reference sequence). The CDR3 has 16 residues. Overall study results and limits: People with Type 1 diabetes carried modestly yet significantly shorter TCRB CDR3s in all four CD4+ subsets.

This receptor was obtained from a man between 18 and 29 years old in good health. V gene TRBV19 combines with J gene TRBJ2-3; 7 bases map to TRBD2. Specimen: naive CD4+ T cells from blood. The CDR3 bases are TGTGCCAGTAGTATAAGACACCGGGACTACACAGATACGCAGTATTTT. Translated, it gives CASSIRHRDYTDTQYF.